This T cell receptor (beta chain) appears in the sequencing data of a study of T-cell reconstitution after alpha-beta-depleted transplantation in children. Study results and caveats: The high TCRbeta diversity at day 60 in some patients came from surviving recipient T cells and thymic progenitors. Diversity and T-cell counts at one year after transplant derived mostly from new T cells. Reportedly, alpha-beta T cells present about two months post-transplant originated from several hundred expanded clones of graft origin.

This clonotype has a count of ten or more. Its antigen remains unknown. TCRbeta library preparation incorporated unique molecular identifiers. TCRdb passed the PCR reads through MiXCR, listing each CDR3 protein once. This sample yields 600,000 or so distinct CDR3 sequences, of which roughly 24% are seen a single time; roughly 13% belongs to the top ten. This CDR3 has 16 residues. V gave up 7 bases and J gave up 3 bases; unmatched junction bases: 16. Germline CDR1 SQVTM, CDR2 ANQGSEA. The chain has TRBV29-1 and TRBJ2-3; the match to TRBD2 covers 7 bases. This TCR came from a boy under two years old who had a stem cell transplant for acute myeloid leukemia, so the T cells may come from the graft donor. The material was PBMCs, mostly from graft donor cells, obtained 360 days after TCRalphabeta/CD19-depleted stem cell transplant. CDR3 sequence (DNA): TGCAGCGGACAAGCGGGACCGCTGGTGGGGACAGATACGCAGTATTTT. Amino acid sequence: CSGQAGPLVGTDTQYF.